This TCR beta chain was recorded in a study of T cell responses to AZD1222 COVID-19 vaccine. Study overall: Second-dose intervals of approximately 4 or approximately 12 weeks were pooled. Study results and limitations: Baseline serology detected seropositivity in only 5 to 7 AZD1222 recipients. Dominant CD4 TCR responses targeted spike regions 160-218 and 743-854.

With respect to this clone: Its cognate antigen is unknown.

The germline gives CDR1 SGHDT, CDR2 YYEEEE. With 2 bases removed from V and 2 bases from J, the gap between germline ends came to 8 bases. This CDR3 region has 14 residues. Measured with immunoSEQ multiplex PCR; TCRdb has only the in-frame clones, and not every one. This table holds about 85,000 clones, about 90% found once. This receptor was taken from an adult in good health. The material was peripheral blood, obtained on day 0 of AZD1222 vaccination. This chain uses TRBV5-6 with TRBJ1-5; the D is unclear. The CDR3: CASSFTRGNQPQHF. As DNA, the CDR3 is TGTGCCAGCAGCTTCACGAGGGGCAATCAGCCCCAGCATTTT.